This TCR beta chain is drawn from a study of regulatory T cells in long-lasting Graves disease. Documented time point: newly diagnosed GD, antithyroid drugs for less than 3 months. PBMCs were the source of the RNA used for TCR sequencing. Germline CDR1 KGHDR, CDR2 SFDVKD. The CDR3 is 15 amino acids. V lost 2 bases to trimming and J lost 1 base; unmatched junction nucleotides: 0. HTBI primers from iRepertoire and Arm-PCR of CDR3 regions yielded the TCR beta libraries. TCRdb ran MiXCR on the multiplex PCR reads and lists one entry per CDR3 protein. The sample yields 450,000 to 700,000 distinct CDR3 sequences, approximately 13% seen once. This clonotype came up many times. The same specimen was also included in a second study, on T cells in Graves' hyperthyroidism and ophthalmopathy. From that second work: During a first-round RT-PCR of the TCR CDR3, the HTBI primer set was used.

The specimen was peripheral blood mononuclear cells (PBMCs), collected at new diagnosis, from a patient treated with antithyroid drugs. This TCR was sampled from a young man with Graves disease. The chain has TRBV24-1 and TRBJ2-5, with TRBD2 matching over 10 bases. The CDR3 region is CATSDWTSGQETQYF. The CDR3 region has the DNA TGTGCCACCAGTGATTGGACTAGCGGCCAAGAGACCCAGTACTTC.